This section outlines one T cell receptor beta chain sequence together with its context. Here immunoSEQ multiplex PCR was the method, and the copy in TCRdb shows in-frame clones only, minus some. The profile shows 130,000 or so clones, 93% of them singletons. CDR3 length: 11 residues. Deletions cut 2 bases from V and 4 bases from J, with 3 bases between. The germline V gene has CDR1 GTSNPN and CDR2 SVGIG (reference sequence). The data belong to a study of T cell changes during pregnancy in multiple sclerosis. This clonotype was obtained from a female donor with multiple sclerosis, enrolled in a pregnancy study. The J gene is TRBJ1-3, the V gene TRBV30; D unclear. The sequencing here drew on peripheral blood, taken before pregnancy. CDR3 in DNA: TGTGCCTGGAGTTCGGGAAACACCATATATTTT. Protein: CAWSSGNTIYF.